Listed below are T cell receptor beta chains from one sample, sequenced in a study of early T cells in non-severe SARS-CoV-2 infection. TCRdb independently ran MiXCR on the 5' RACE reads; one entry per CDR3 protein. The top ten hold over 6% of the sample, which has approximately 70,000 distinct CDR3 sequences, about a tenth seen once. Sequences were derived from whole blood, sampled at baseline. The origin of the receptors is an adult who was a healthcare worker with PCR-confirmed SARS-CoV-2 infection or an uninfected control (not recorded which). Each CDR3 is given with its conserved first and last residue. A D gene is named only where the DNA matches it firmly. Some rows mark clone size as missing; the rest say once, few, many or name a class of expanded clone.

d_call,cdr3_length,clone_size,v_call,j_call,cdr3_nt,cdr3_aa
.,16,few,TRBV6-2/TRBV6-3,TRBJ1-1,TGTGCCAGCAGTTACTCGAACCCCGAGGGGTACACTGAAGCTTTCTTT,CASSYSNPEGYTEAFF
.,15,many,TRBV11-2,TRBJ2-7,TGTGCCAGCAGCTTAGATGGAGGGGGGGACCACGAGCAGTACTTC,CASSLDGGGDHEQYF
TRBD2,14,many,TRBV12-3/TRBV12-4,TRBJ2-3,TGTGCCAGCAGGCTAGCGGCCTCCCGAGATACGCAGTATTTT,CASRLAASRDTQYF
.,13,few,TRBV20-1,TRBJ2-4,TGCAGTGCTAGAGATCAGGGAGGCAACATTCAGTACTTC,CSARDQGGNIQYF
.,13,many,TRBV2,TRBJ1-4,TGTGCCAGCAGTGAAGAGAGCCGCGAAAAACTGTTTTTT,CASSEESREKLFF
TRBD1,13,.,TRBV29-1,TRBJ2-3,TGCAGCGTTGAGGGACAGGGGACAGATACGCAGTATTTT,CSVEGQGTDTQYF
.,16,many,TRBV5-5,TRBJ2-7,TGTGCCAGCAGCTCCACCGGTGGGGGGGGCCCCTACGAGCAGTACTTC,CASSSTGGGGPYEQYF
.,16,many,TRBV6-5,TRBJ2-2,TGTGCCAGCAGTTACAACGGCTACCGGGACACCGGGGAGCTGTTTTTT,CASSYNGYRDTGELFF
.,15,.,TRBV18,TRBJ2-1,TGTGCCAGCTCACCATTGGGGGCCCCATACAATGAGCAGTTCTTC,CASSPLGAPYNEQFF
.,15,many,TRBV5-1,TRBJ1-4,TGCGCCAGCAGCTTGGAGGGGCCCCAGGGTGAAAAACTGTTTTTT,CASSLEGPQGEKLFF
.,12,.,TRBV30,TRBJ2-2,TGTGCCTGGGACGAATCCACCGGGGAGCTGTTTTTT,CAWDESTGELFF
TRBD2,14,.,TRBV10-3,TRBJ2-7,TGTGCCATCAGTAGACTAGCGGGGGGGAACGAGCAGTACTTC,CAISRLAGGNEQYF
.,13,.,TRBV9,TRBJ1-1,TGTGCCAGCAGCCAGGAGGGGAACACTGAAGCTTTCTTT,CASSQEGNTEAFF
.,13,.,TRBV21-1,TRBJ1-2,TGTGACAGCAGCAAGCCGGTAGAAATGGGCTACACCTTC,CDSSKPVEMGYTF
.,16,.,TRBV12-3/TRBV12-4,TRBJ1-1,TGTGCCAGCAGTTCCGGGGGGGACACCACGAACACTGAAGCTTTCTTT,CASSSGGDTTNTEAFF
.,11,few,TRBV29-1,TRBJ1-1,TGCAGCGTTGGACACTTCACTGAAGCTTTCTTT,CSVGHFTEAFF
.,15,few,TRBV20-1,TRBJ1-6,TGCAGTGCTAGATCGACGAGCTCCTATAATTCACCCCTCCACTTT,CSARSTSSYNSPLHF
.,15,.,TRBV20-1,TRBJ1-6,TGCAGTGCTGGGGATGGGGGGACAAGTAATTCACCCCTCCACTTT,CSAGDGGTSNSPLHF
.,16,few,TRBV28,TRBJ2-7,TGTGCCAGCAGTTCATTAGGACAGTCATCCTCCTACGAGCAGTACTTC,CASSSLGQSSSYEQYF
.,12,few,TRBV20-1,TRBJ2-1,TGCAGTGCTAGAGGGGGGAGATCTGAGCAGTTCTTC,CSARGGRSEQFF
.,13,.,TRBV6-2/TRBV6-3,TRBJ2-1,TGTGCCAGCAGTTACGTTCTATACAATGAGCAGTTCTTC,CASSYVLYNEQFF
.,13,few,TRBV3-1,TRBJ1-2,TGTGCCAGCAGCCAAGGCGGCAGTGATGGCTACACCTTC,CASSQGGSDGYTF
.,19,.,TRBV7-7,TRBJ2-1,TGTGCTAGCAGCTTAGAGGCCCTTAGGCGACGCTTAGCCTACAATGAGCAGTTCTTC,CASSLEALRRRLAYNEQFF
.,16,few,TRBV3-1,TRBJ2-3,TGTGCCAGCAGCCAAGGTGCTCAGGCAGGGGCGGATACGCAGTATTTT,CASSQGAQAGADTQYF
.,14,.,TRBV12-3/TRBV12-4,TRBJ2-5,TGTGCCAGCAGCCTAACAGGGATTCAAGAGACCCAGTACTTC,CASSLTGIQETQYF
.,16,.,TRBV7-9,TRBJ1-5,TGTGCCAGCAGCTTAGCTGGGGGGCAGGGCAATCAGCCCCAGCATTTT,CASSLAGGQGNQPQHF